This TCR beta chain was identified during a study of beta chain features in type 1 diabetes. Study-wide points: A greater similarity of naive, central memory and Treg TCRB repertoires was seen among patients than among healthy donors. For type 1 diabetes patients, VDJ junctions showed fewer insertions and more deletions. Over-representation of high TCR-expressing cells was a possible consequence of cDNA sequencing.

The CDR3 consists of 13 residues. Germline assignment: CDR1 GTSNPN and CDR2 SVGIG (reference sequence). The germline V and J ends were trimmed by 1 base and 7 bases, with 13 bases remaining between them. Reverse transcribing all isolated RNA meant expressed TCRB transcripts were sequenced. Assay used: immunoSEQ multiplex PCR; TCRdb lists only in-frame clones, some missing. The table includes 250,000 or so clones, less than 35% detected once. As to this clone: Its target is not known.

This sequence was found in a man aged 25 to 45 in good health. The chain links TRBV30 to TRBJ1-2; D is perhaps TRBD1 (6 bases). The material sequenced was central memory CD4+ T cells from blood. CDR3 region: CAWSALQGVGYTF. The CDR3 DNA is TGTGCCTGGAGTGCACTACAGGGTGTTGGCTACACCTTC.